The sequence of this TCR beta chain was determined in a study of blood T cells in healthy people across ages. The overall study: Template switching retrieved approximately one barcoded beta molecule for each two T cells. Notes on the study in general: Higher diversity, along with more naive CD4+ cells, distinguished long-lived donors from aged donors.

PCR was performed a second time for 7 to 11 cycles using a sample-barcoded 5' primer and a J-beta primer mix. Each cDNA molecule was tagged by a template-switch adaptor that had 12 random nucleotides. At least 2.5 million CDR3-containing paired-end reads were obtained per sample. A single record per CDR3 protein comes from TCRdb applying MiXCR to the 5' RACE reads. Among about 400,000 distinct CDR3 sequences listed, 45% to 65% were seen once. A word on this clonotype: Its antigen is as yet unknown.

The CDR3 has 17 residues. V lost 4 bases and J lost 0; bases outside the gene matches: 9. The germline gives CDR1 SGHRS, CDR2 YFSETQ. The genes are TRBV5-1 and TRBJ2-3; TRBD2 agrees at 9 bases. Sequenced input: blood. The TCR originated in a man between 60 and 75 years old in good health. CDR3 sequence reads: CASSLTGTSLSTDTQYF. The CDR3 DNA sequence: TGCGCCAGCAGCCTTACCGGGACTAGCCTCAGCACAGATACGCAGTATTTT. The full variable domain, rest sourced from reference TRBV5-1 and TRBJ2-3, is KAGVTQTPRYLIKTRGQQVTLSCSPISGHRSVSWYQQTPGQGLQFLFEYFSETQRNKGNFPGRFSGRQFSNSRSEMNVSTLELGDSALYLCASSLTGTSLSTDTQYFGPGTRLTVL.